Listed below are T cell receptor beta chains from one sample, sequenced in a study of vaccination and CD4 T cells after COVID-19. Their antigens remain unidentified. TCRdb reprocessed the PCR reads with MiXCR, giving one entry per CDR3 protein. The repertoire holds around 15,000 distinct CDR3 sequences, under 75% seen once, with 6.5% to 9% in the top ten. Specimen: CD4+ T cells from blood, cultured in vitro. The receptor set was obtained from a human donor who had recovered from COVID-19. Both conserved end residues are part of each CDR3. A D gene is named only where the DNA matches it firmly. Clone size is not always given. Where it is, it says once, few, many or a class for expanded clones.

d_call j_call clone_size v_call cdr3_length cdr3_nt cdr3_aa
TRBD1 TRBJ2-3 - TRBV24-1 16 TGTGCCACCAGTGATTCCGGGACAGGGTCTACAGATACGCAGTATTTT CATSDSGTGSTDTQYF
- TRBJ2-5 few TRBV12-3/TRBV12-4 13 TGTGCCAGCAGCCGAGATTGGCAAGAGACCCAGTACTTC CASSRDWQETQYF
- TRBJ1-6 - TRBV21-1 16 TGTGCCAGCAGCAAACGAGGCAGGAGTAATAATTCACCCCTCCACTTT CASSKRGRSNNSPLHF
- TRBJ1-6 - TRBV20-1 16 TGCAGTGCTAGGGTAGGGCAGGGTGCCTATAATTCACCCCTCCACTTT CSARVGQGAYNSPLHF
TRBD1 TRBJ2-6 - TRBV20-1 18 TGCAGTGCTAGAGATTACAGGGGGCTTCTTACTGGGGCCAACGTCCTGACTTTC CSARDYRGLLTGANVLTF
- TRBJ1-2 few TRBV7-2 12 TGTGCCAGCAGCTTGGGGTACTATGGCTACACCTTC CASSLGYYGYTF
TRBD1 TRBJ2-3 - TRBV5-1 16 TGCGCCAGCAGCCCGGATCCCAGGGGGCCGGGGGAATCGCAGTATTTT CASSPDPRGPGESQYF
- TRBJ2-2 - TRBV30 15 TGTGCCTGGAGCCTCTTGCCGGGAGACACCGGGGAGCTGTTTTTT CAWSLLPGDTGELFF
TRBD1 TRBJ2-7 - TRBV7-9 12 TGTGCCACAGGGGGAGAAGCAAACGAGCAGTACTTC CATGGEANEQYF
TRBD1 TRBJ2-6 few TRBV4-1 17 TGCGCCAGCAGCCTGAAGGGACAGGGCACTGGGGCCAACGTCCTGACTTTC CASSLKGQGTGANVLTF
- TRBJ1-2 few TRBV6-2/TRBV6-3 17 TGTGCCAGCAGTCGCCTCGGCGGGGGGCGAAGTGGCTATGGCTACACCTTC CASSRLGGGRSGYGYTF
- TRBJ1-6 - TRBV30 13 TGTGCCTTCTCCCGACAGGCGAGGTCACCCCTCCACTTT CAFSRQARSPLHF
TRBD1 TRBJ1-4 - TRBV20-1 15 TGCAGTGCTAGAGATCGGACAGGGAGGGATGAAAAACTGTTTTTT CSARDRTGRDEKLFF
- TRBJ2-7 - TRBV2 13 TGTGCCAGCTTGATGGGGACCCTGAACGAGCAGTACTTC CASLMGTLNEQYF
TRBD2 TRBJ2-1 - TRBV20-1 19 TGCAGTGCTCGCACCCCCACTAGCGGGAGCCTACGAGACTACAATGAGCAGTTCTTC CSARTPTSGSLRDYNEQFF
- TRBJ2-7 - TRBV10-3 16 TGTGCCATCAGTATCAACAGGGTCTGGGGTACCTACGAGCAGTACTTC CAISINRVWGTYEQYF
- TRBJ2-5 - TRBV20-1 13 TGCAGTGCTCCACAGGTGAACCAAGAGACCCAGTACTTC CSAPQVNQETQYF
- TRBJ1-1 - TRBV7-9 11 TGTGCGGTGGGGACTAACACTGAAGCTTTCTTT CAVGTNTEAFF
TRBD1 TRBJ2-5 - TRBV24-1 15 TGTGCCACCAGTGATACACAGGGGTACCAAGAGACCCAGTACTTC CATSDTQGYQETQYF
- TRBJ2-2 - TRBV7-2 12 TGTGCCAGCAGCCGTAAAGGCGGGGAGCTGTTTTTT CASSRKGGELFF
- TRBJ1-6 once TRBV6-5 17 TGTGCCAGCAGTTCCGGGGGGTTTCGAACCTATAATCCACCCCTCCACTTT CASSSGGFRTYNPPLHF
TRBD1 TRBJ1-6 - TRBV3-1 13 TGTGCCAGCAGCCTTAGGGAGGGACAGCCCCTCCACTTT CASSLREGQPLHF
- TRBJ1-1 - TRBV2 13 TGTGCCAGTGGGAGAGGGGCTTACACTGAAGCTTTCTTT CASGRGAYTEAFF
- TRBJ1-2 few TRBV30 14 TGTGCCTGGAGTGTACAGGAATTGAAAAATGGCTACACCTTC CAWSVQELKNGYTF
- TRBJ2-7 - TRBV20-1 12 TGCAGTGCTATTAGACAGTCCTACGAGCAGTACTTC CSAIRQSYEQYF
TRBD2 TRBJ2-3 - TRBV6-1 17 TGTGCCAGCATCTTCGGGAGGGCCGTCTTCGCGTTAGATACGCAGTATTTT CASIFGRAVFALDTQYF
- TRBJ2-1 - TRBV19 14 TGTGCCAGTAGTACCAGGAATAGGGGTAGGGGGCAGTTCTTC CASSTRNRGRGQFF
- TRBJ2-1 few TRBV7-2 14 TGTGCCAGCAGCTTAGCGTGGGGTTACAATGAGCAGTTCTTC CASSLAWGYNEQFF
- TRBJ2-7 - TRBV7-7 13 TGTGCTAGCAGCGTAGGGGCGTCCTACGAGCAGTACTTC CASSVGASYEQYF
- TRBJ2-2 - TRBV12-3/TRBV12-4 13 TGTGCCAGCAGTTTATCAGCCACCGGGGAGCTGTTTTTT CASSLSATGELFF